This T cell receptor (beta chain) was identified in a study of T and B cells in COVID-19 patients. TRB rearrangements were amplified by multiplex PCR with BIOMED2 TRB-A/B primers. A single record per CDR3 protein comes from TCRdb applying MiXCR to the multiplex PCR reads. The data hold more than 20,000 distinct CDR3 sequences, with approximately 32% observed a single time. From blood, roughly 240-550 ng of genomic DNA served as TRB template. This clonotype showed up just a few times. Germline V gene sequence: CDR1 SGHAT, CDR2 FQNNGV. Trimming removed 5 bases from V and 4 bases from J, with 20 bases in between. The CDR3 length is 16 residues.

What was sequenced was blood. The V call is TRBV11-2, the J call TRBJ2-5; unclear D gene. This sequence originates from a human donor who had recovered from COVID-19. This CDR3 reads CASSLNPGGIGETQYF. As DNA, the CDR3 is TGTGCCAGCAGCCTGAATCCGGGCGGAATTGGAGAGACCCAGTACTTC.